The 31 T cell receptor beta chains below were found in one sample sequenced in a study of blood T cell repertoires in COVID-19. Here immunoSEQ multiplex PCR was the method, and the copy in TCRdb shows in-frame clones only, minus some. The sample includes just over 650,000 clones, just under 90% of them seen just once. The sequencing input was peripheral blood. Every receptor here comes from a woman aged 18 to 35 with acute or convalescent COVID-19.

The V gene is TRBV3-1 (or the pseudogene TRBV3-2), the J gene TRBJ1-2; D unclear. V lost 4 bases and J 3 bases, leaving 12 bases between the germline ends. The CDR3 is made up of 14 amino acids. Per germline, CDR1 LGHDT and CDR2 YNNKEL (reference sequence). The CDR3 loop is CASSLTSGDYGYTF. DNA of the CDR3: TGTGCCAGCAGCCTGACCTCGGGAGACTATGGCTACACCTTC.

The rearrangement uses TRBV19 and TRBJ1-5; TRBD1 agrees at 9 bases. The V segment lost 7 bases and the J segment 1 base; nucleotides outside the gene matches: 5. Per germline, CDR1 LNHDA and CDR2 SQIVND (reference sequence). This CDR3 is 15 amino acids long. CDR3 sequence (DNA): TGTGCCAGTATCCCGACAGGGGGAAGCAATCAGCCCCAGCATTTT. Its translation: CASIPTGGSNQPQHF.

This chain joins TRBV4-1 and TRBJ2-3, with 10 bases matching TRBD2. Losses at the gene ends were 3 bases for V and 4 bases for J; bases not matched to a gene: 4. This CDR3 is 15 amino acids long. Germline V gene sequence: CDR1 MGHRA, CDR2 YSYEKL. CDR3: CASSHQRGGSDTQYF. The DNA for the CDR3 is TGCGCCAGCAGCCATCAGCGGGGGGGTTCAGATACGCAGTATTTT.

In its sample, this clone was seen a few times. This sequence joins TRBV21-1 and TRBJ2-3; the listed D gene, TRBD2, was not tested against the DNA. TRBV21-1 is flagged as a pseudogene. The CDR3 extends over 17 amino acids. This chain's CDR3 is CASSKVWGEENTDTQYF. The DNA of the CDR3 is TGTGCCAGCAGCAAAGTATGGGGAGAAGAAAACACAGATACGCAGTATTTT.

The V gene is TRBV10-3, the J gene TRBJ1-1, with 7 bases identical to TRBD1. The V gene's germline CDR1 is ENHRY and CDR2 SYGVKD. With V trimmed by 11 bases and J by 1 base, 7 bases remained unmatched. This CDR3 has 13 residues. Here the CDR3 reads CAAAGTANTEAFF. For the CDR3, the DNA is TGTGCCGCAGCCGGGACAGCGAACACTGAAGCTTTCTTT.

The chain joins TRBV24-1 to TRBJ2-7; D may be TRBD2 (5 bases). This CDR3 has 13 residues. Trimming stripped 4 bases from V and 4 bases from J, with 10 bases between. Germline V gives CDR1 KGHDR, CDR2 SFDVKD. The CDR3 sequence is CATSDSTGYEQYF. The DNA for the CDR3 is TGTGCCACCAGTGACTCAACGGGGTACGAGCAGTACTTC.

V is TRBV18 and J is TRBJ1-5; D gene ambiguous. Germline V gene sequence: CDR1 KGHSH, CDR2 LQKENI. With 6 bases removed from V and 4 bases from J, the gap between germline ends came to 16 bases. The CDR3 covers 15 residues. The DNA for the CDR3 is TGTGCCAGCTCTCCGAGCCGGGAGAGAAATCAGCCCCAGCATTTT. It is translated as CASSPSRERNQPQHF.

V usage is TRBV15 and J usage is TRBJ1-1, with 8 bases identical to TRBD1. The CDR3 has 14 amino acids. Germline CDR1 reads LNHNV; CDR2 reads YYDKDF (reference sequence). V lost 6 bases to trimming and J lost 3 bases; unmatched junction nucleotides: 6. The DNA of the CDR3 is TGTGCCACCAGTGACACAGGGGGGTACACTGAAGCTTTCTTT. Translating it yields CATSDTGGYTEAFF.

This clone was seen a single time. The chain employs TRBV9 and TRBJ2-1; no clear D. The CDR3 runs 14 residues. Germline V gene data show CDR1 as SGDLS and CDR2 as YYNGEE. With 3 bases removed from V and 5 bases from J, the gap between germline ends came to 12 bases. The CDR3, as DNA: TGTGCCAGCAGCGCGGCCCCAGGCCACAATGAGCAGTTCTTC. Its translation: CASSAAPGHNEQFF.

The chain links TRBV6-7 to TRBJ1-6; no clear D gene. TRBV6-7 is an open reading frame, and its role is uncertain. The CDR3 covers 12 residues. The V end lost 2 bases, the J end lost 8 bases, and 4 bases lay between the germline ends. DNA for the CDR3: TGTGCCAGCAGTTACGGGCATTCACCCCTCCACTTT. It is translated as CASSYGHSPLHF.

The V and J genes are TRBV27 and TRBJ1-2, with D perhaps matching TRBD1 (6 bases). The V end lost 3 bases, the J end lost 3 bases, and 11 bases lay between the germline ends. The germline CDR1 and CDR2 sequences are MNHEY and SMNVEV (reference sequence). This CDR3 spans 14 amino acids. The CDR3 DNA sequence: TGTGCCAGCAGTTTTCGACGACAGGACTATGGCTACACCTTC. Translation gives CASSFRRQDYGYTF.

The rearrangement links TRBV4-1 to TRBJ1-2, with 9 bases aligning to TRBD1. The V gene end was trimmed by 2 bases and the J gene end by 6 bases; junction bases not matched to a gene: 7. This CDR3 region has 15 residues. Germline CDR1 reads MGHRA; CDR2 reads YSYEKL. The CDR3 DNA follows: TGCGCCAGCAGCCAATTACCGGGACAGGGCCATGGCTACACCTTC. Its protein is CASSQLPGQGHGYTF.

The chain employs TRBV27 and TRBJ1-1; a possible D gene is TRBD1 (6 bases). This CDR3 comprises 18 residues. Germline assignment: CDR1 MNHEY and CDR2 SMNVEV (reference sequence). Trimming removed 5 bases at V and 0 bases at J, with 22 bases between. The CDR3 protein is CASSPPRQAQTLNTEAFF. The CDR3 coding sequence is TGTGCCAGCAGTCCGCCCCGACAGGCCCAGACTCTGAACACTGAAGCTTTCTTT.

This chain connects TRBV5-5 to TRBJ1-6; TRBD1 might be the D (5 bases). The CDR3 contains 15 residues. CDR1 is SGHKS, CDR2 YYEKEE, per germline (reference sequence). V dropped 0 bases and J dropped 10 bases, with 14 bases sitting between them. Here the CDR3 DNA reads TGTGCCAGCAGCTTGGATACAGGCTTGGGGTCACCCCTCCACTTT. Translation: CASSLDTGLGSPLHF.

The chain combines TRBV7-7 with TRBJ2-2; 10 bases map to TRBD2. The CDR3 covers 16 residues. V gave up 5 bases and J gave up 0 bases; unmatched junction bases: 3. Germline-derived CDR1 and CDR2 are SSHAT and FNYEAQ (reference sequence). In DNA form, the CDR3 reads TGTGCCAGCAGCCAGAGCGGGGGGGCGAACACCGGGGAGCTGTTTTTT. This encodes CASSQSGGANTGELFF. Variable domain in full (rest from reference TRBV7-7 and TRBJ2-2): GAGVSQSPRYKVTKRGQDVTLRCDPISSHATLYWYQQALGQGPEFLTYFNYEAQPDKSGLPSDRFSAERPEGSISTLTIQRTEQRDSAMYRCASSQSGGANTGELFFGEGSRLTVL.

The sample holds a few counts of this clone. The chain combines TRBV7-3 with TRBJ1-1; no clear D. This CDR3 region has 15 residues. The V end lost 1 base, the J end lost 5 bases, and 14 bases lay between the germline ends. Germline V CDR1 and CDR2: SGHTA, FQGTGA. The CDR3 is CASSLKPGGWTEAFF. The CDR3 bases are TGTGCCAGCAGCTTAAAGCCGGGAGGATGGACTGAAGCTTTCTTT.

The gene calls are TRBV18 and TRBJ1-6; 8 bases agree with TRBD1. This CDR3 is built from 14 residues. Trimming at V came to 6 bases and at J to 11 bases, leaving 9 bases not matched to a gene. Germline assignment: CDR1 KGHSH and CDR2 LQKENI. CDR3 in DNA: TGTGCCAGCTCCTTACAAGGACAGGGTCCACCCCTCCACTTT. This codes for CASSLQGQGPPLHF.

The chain has TRBV6-2 or TRBV6-3 and TRBJ1-2, with TRBD1 matching 10 bases. J lost 5 bases, V lost 6 bases, and 9 bases had no gene match. Germline V gene lookup returns CDR1 MNHEY and CDR2 SVGEGT. CDR3 length: 15 residues. Written as DNA, the CDR3 is TGTGCCAGCAGCTGGACAGGGGGTGGGTCTTATGGCTACACCTTC. Its translation is CASSWTGGGSYGYTF.

A note on this clone: This clone may be a read error of a much larger clone one base away. Other DNA sequences of this sample code for an identical CDR3. V and J are TRBV11-2 and TRBJ2-7; TRBD1 agrees at 11 bases. Germline V gene lookup returns CDR1 SGHAT and CDR2 FQNNGV. V lost 4 bases, J lost 3 bases, and 2 bases stayed unmatched. CDR3 length: 14 residues. This CDR3 reads CASSSGTGGYEQYF. CDR3 nucleotide sequence: TGTGCCAGCAGCTCCGGGACAGGGGGCTACGAGCAGTACTTC.

The CDR3: CSVELQGINTEAFF. CDR3 nucleotides: TGCAGCGTTGAACTGCAGGGGATTAACACTGAAGCTTTCTTT. The chain is built from TRBV29-1 and TRBJ1-1; the D gene is possibly TRBD1 (6 bases). This CDR3 contains 14 residues. V lost 2 bases and J lost 2, with 12 bases in between. The germline V gene has CDR1 SQVTM and CDR2 ANQGSEA. The whole variable domain, remainder taken from reference TRBV29-1 and TRBJ1-1, is SAVISQKPSRDICQRGTSLTIQCQVDSQVTMMFWYRQQPGQSLTLIATANQGSEATYESGFVIDKFPISRPNLTFSTLTVSNMSPEDSSIYLCSVELQGINTEAFFGQGTRLTVV.

This chain joins TRBV9 and TRBJ2-4; weak D call: TRBD2 (6 bases). Germline V gives CDR1 SGDLS, CDR2 YYNGEE. The CDR3 sequence is 16 residues long. V was clipped by 2 bases and J by 11 bases, with 23 bases between them. CDR3 nucleotide sequence: TGTGCCAGCAGCGTGACGCCCGCCGGGGGTTTAGTACTTCAGTACTTC. The encoded protein is CASSVTPAGGLVLQYF.

This clone has a single count. The chain recombines TRBV3-1 (or the pseudogene TRBV3-2) with TRBJ1-1, with 8 bases lining up with TRBD1. From germline, CDR1 is LGHDT and CDR2 YNNKEL (reference sequence). With 4 bases clipped from V and 1 base from J, the junction kept 5 bases outside the gene matches. This CDR3 is 15 amino acids long. DNA for the CDR3: TGTGCCAGCAGCCTTTTCGACAGGGGGAACACTGAAGCTTTCTTT. This encodes CASSLFDRGNTEAFF.

The chain carries TRBV6-1 and TRBJ1-1; 8 bases are a match to TRBD1. In germline, CDR1 is MNHNS, CDR2 SASEGT. The CDR3 length is 18 residues. V was clipped by 9 bases and J by 4 bases; unmatched bases: 22. CDR3: CASREKRDRRLLSTEAFF. The CDR3 DNA follows: TGTGCCAGTCGTGAAAAACGGGACAGGCGGCTCCTAAGCACTGAAGCTTTCTTT.

The J gene is TRBJ1-2, the V gene TRBV28; tentatively, D is TRBD1 (6 bases). The germline gives CDR1 MDHEN, CDR2 SYDVKM. The CDR3 loop spans 16 amino acids. Trimming removed 1 base at V and 6 bases at J, with 18 bases between. The CDR3 nucleotides read TGTGCCAGCAGTTTATCCGAGGGGGACGGGGTAGATGGCTACACCTTC. This translates into CASSLSEGDGVDGYTF.

This chain's CDR3 is CASSQEEGVGNTEAFF. The DNA of the CDR3 is TGCGCCAGCAGCCAAGAGGAAGGGGTCGGGAACACTGAAGCTTTCTTT. The chain joins TRBV4-3 to TRBJ1-1, with D tentatively TRBD1 (5 bases). Germline CDR1 LGHNA, CDR2 YSLEER. CDR3 size: 16 residues. V was shortened by 0 bases and J by 1 base, with 12 bases between the two germline ends.

The rearrangement uses TRBV27 and TRBJ2-1; D possibly corresponds to TRBD1 (6 bases). Trimming shortened V by 5 bases and J by 8 bases, and 16 bases separated the two germline ends. CDR1 and CDR2 (germline): MNHEY, SMNVEV (reference sequence). This CDR3 is built from 14 residues. CDR3 residues: CASSPPSEGDEQFF. CDR3 bases: TGTGCCAGCAGTCCACCGTCCGAGGGGGATGAGCAGTTCTTC.

The V gene is TRBV21-1, the J gene TRBJ1-2; the table names TRBD1, a call not compared with the DNA. TRBV21-1 is recorded as a pseudogene. The CDR3 loop spans 15 amino acids. CDR3 sequence: CASSIGQRANYGYTF. CDR3 sequence (DNA): TGTGCCAGCAGCATCGGACAGAGAGCTAACTATGGCTACACCTTC.

This CDR3 reads CASSRPGLSYGYTF. DNA of the CDR3: TGTGCCAGCAGCCGCCCCGGACTGAGCTATGGCTACACCTTC. This rearrangement joins TRBV6-5 to TRBJ1-2; D ambiguous. This CDR3 is 14 amino acids long. Germline-derived CDR1 and CDR2 are MNHEY and SVGAGI. The V end lost 6 bases, the J end lost 4 bases, and 15 bases lay between the germline ends.

This clone was found once. The genes are TRBV7-2 and TRBJ1-1, with 9 bases that match TRBD1. V gave up 6 bases and J gave up 4 bases; unmatched junction bases: 6. CDR1 is SGHTA, CDR2 FQGNSA, per germline. The CDR3 is 14 amino acids. The DNA of the CDR3 is TGTGCCAGCAGACAGGGGGCGCGGAGCACTGAAGCTTTCTTT. This sequence encodes CASRQGARSTEAFF.

Here the CDR3 DNA reads TGTGCCAGCAGCCAGGCGCGGCGAGGGACCCAGTACTTC. As protein: CASSQARRGTQYF. V is TRBV3-1 (or the pseudogene TRBV3-2) and J is TRBJ2-5; D not certain. Looked up from germline, CDR1 is LGHDT and CDR2 is YNNKEL (reference sequence). This CDR3 is 13 amino acids long. Deletions cut 3 bases from V and 7 bases from J, with 12 bases between.

This chain connects TRBV6-5 to TRBJ2-2; D possibly corresponds to TRBD2 (5 bases). Trimming pared 1 base from V and 8 bases from J, leaving 8 bases between. This CDR3 is 13 amino acids long. Germline assignment: CDR1 MNHEY and CDR2 SVGAGI. The CDR3 loop is CASSYLGSGELFF. The DNA of the CDR3 is TGTGCCAGCAGTTACTTGGGGAGTGGGGAGCTGTTTTTT.